This T cell receptor (beta chain) was captured in a study of molecular identifiers for immune sequencing clone quantification. Points from the study as a whole: Naive cells had under 1% of molecules in clones above 20 RNA copies, effectors over 99%.

Sorted inputs of roughly 17,000 to 1,100,000 cells, with 10%, 30% or 50% RNA, yielded naive CD8 libraries. The germline V gene encodes CDR1 SEHNR and CDR2 FQNEAQ (reference sequence). This CDR3 has 11 amino acids. The V gene lost 5 bases and the J gene lost 5 bases, with 5 bases spanning the gap. MiXCR was run by TCRdb on the PCR reads, yielding one entry per CDR3 protein. The sample shows around 89,000 distinct CDR3 sequences, over 15% of them seen only once. This clonotype was recorded at least ten times. What it binds is unknown. The chain joins TRBV7-9 to TRBJ2-3; D not resolved. Sequencing was done on a sample of naive CD8+ T cells from blood, with Jurkat cell RNA spiked in. Noted subset: FACS-sorted CD8+CD4-CCR7+CD45RA+ naive T cells. The sequence derives from a human donor in good health. Some libraries in this study had Jurkat cell RNA spiked in. CDR3 amino acids: CASSTIDTQYF. Here the CDR3 DNA reads TGTGCCAGCAGCACTATAGATACGCAGTATTTT.